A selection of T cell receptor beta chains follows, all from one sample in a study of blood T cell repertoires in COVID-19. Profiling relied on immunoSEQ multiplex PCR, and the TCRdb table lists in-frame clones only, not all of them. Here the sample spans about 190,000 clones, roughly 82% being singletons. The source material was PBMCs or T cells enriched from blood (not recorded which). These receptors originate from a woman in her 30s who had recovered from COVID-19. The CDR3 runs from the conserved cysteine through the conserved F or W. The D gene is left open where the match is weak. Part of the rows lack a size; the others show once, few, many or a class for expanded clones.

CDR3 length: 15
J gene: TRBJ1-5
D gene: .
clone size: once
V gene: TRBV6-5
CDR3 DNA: TGTGCCAGCAGGAAGGACAAATATAGCAATCAGCCCCAGCATTTT
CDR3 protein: CASRKDKYSNQPQHF

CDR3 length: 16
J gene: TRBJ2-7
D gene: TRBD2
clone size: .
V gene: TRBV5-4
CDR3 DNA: TGTGCCAGCAGCTTGGGTACGGGAGGAGGTTCCTACGAGCAGTACTTC
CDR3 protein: CASSLGTGGGSYEQYF

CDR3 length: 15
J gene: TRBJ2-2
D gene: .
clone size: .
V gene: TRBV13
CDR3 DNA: TGTGCCAGCAGCTTTCGGGAGTATATAGCCGGGGAGCTGTTTTTT
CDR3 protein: CASSFREYIAGELFF

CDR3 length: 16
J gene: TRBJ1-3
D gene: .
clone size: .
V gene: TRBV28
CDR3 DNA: TGTGCCAGCAGCACATTTCCCAGGGAGGGTTACAACACCATATATTTT
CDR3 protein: CASSTFPREGYNTIYF

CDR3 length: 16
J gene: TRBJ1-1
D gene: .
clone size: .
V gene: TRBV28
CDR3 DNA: TGTGCCAGCACCCCAACTACTCCCAGTTTGAACACTGAAGCTTTCTTT
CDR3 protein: CASTPTTPSLNTEAFF

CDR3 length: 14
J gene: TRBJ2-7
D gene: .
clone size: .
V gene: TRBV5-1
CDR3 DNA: TGCGCCAGCAGCTTGGAATACAACTCCTACGAGCAGTACTTC
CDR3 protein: CASSLEYNSYEQYF

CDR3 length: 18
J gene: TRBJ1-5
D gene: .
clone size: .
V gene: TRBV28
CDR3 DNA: TGTGCCAGCAGTTTTCCCCCCCGACGGGGGGCGGGCAATCAGCCCCAGCATTTT
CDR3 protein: CASSFPPRRGAGNQPQHF

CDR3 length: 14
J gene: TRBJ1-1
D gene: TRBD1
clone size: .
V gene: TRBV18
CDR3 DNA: TGTGCCAGCTCTCTTCAGGGGGTGAGAACTGAAGCTTTCTTT
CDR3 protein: CASSLQGVRTEAFF

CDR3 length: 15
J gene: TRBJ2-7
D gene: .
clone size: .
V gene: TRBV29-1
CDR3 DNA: TGCAGCGCTGTGGACCCCTTCGGGACTTCTTACGAGCAGTACTTC
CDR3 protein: CSAVDPFGTSYEQYF

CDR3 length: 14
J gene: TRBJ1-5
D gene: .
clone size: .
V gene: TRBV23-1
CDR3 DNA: TGCGCCAGCAGTCTAAGGGAGAGCAATCAGCCCCAGCATTTT
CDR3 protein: CASSLRESNQPQHF

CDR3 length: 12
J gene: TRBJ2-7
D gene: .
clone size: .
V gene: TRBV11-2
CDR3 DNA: TGTGCCAGCAGCTTGAGGGTCGGCGAGCAGTACTTC
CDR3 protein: CASSLRVGEQYF

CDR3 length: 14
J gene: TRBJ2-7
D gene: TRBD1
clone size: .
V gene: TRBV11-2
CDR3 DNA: TGTGCCAGCAGCTTCGGACAGGGGAAGGACGAGCAGTACTTC
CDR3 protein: CASSFGQGKDEQYF

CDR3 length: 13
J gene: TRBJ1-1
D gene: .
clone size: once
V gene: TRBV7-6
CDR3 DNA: TGTGCCAGCAGCGAACAGGGTAACACTGAAGCTTTCTTT
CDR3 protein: CASSEQGNTEAFF

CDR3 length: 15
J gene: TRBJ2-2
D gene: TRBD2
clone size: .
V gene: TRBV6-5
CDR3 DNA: TGTGCCAGCAGTCGTACTAGCGGGGTCACCGGGGAGCTGTTTTTT
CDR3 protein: CASSRTSGVTGELFF

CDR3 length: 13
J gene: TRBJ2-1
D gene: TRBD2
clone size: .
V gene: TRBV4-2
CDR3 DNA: TGTGCCAGCAGCCAAGCTTCGGGGGGTGAGCAGTTCTTC
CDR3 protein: CASSQASGGEQFF

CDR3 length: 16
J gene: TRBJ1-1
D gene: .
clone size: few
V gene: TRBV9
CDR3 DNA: TGTGCCAGCAGCGTAGGGGCAGGTGGGGAGGACACTGAAGCTTTCTTT
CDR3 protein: CASSVGAGGEDTEAFF

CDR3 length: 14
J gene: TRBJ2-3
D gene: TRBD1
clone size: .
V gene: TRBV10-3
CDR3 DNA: TGTGCCATCAGGGTTGGGACAGGGACAGATACGCAGTATTTT
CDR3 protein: CAIRVGTGTDTQYF

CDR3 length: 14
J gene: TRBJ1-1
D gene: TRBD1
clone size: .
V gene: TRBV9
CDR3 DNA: TGTGCCAGCAGCGTAGGCACGGACAGGGGTAAAGCTTTCTTT
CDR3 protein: CASSVGTDRGKAFF

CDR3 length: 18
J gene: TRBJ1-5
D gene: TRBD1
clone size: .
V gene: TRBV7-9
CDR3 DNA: TGTGCCAGCAGCTTAGTGGTTCGACAGGGGGCAGGCAATCAGCCCCAGCATTTT
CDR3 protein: CASSLVVRQGAGNQPQHF

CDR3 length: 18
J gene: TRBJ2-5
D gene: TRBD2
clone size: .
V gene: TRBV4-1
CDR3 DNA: TGCGCCAGCAGCCCAGTACGGGGCGGGAGGGCCGACCAAGAGACCCAGTACTTC
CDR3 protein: CASSPVRGGRADQETQYF

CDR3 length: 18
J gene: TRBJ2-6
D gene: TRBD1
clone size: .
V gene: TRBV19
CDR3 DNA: TGTGCCAGTAGACCGGGACAGGTCCTTAGTAAGGGGGCCAACGTCCTGACTTTC
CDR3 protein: CASRPGQVLSKGANVLTF

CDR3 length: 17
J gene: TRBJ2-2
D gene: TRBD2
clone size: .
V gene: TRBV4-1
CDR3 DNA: TGCGCCAGCAGCCCAATACTAGCGGGAGTGAACACCGGGGAGCTGTTTTTT
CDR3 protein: CASSPILAGVNTGELFF

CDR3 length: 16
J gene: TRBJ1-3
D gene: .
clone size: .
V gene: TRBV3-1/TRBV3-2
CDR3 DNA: TGTGCCAGCAGCCTCCGGCCTGACAGCAGCGGAAACACCATATATTTT
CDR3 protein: CASSLRPDSSGNTIYF

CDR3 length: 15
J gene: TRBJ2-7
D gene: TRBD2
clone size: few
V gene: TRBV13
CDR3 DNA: TGTGCCAGCAGTCAGGGACTAGCGGGTTCCTACGAGCAGTACTTC
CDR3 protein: CASSQGLAGSYEQYF

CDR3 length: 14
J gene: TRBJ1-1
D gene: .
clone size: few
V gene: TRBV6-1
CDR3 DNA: TGTGCCAGCAGTGAAAACTTTGAGAACACTGAAGCTTTCTTT
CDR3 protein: CASSENFENTEAFF

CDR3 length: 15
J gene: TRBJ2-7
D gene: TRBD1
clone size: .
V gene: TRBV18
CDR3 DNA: TGTGCCAGCTCACCGAACCGGGACAGTATCTACGAGCAGTACTTC
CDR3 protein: CASSPNRDSIYEQYF

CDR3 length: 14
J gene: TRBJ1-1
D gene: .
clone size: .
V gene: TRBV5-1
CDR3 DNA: TGCGCCAGCAGCTCCCGCGGAGGGAACACTGAAGCTTTCTTT
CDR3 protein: CASSSRGGNTEAFF

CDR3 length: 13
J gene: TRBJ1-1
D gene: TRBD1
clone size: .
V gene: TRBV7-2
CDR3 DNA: TGTGCCAGCAGCTTACGGCAGGGGGCTGAAGCTTTCTTT
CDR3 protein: CASSLRQGAEAFF

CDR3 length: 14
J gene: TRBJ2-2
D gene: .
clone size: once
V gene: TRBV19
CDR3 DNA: TGTGCCAGTAGCGACAGGGGAGGGACCGGGGAGCTGTTTTTT
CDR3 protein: CASSDRGGTGELFF

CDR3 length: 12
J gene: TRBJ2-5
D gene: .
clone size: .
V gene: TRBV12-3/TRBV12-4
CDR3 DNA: TGTGCCAGCAGGTTCGGTGAAGAGACCCAGTACTTC
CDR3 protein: CASRFGEETQYF

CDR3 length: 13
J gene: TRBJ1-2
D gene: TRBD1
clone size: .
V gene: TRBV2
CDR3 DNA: TGTGCCAGCAGGCCCGGGACAGGGAGTGGCTACACCTTC
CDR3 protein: CASRPGTGSGYTF

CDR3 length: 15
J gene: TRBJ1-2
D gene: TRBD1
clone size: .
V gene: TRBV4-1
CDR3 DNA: TGCGCCAGCAGCCAAGCCAGGGGGCAGGTCAATGGCTACACCTTC
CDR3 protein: CASSQARGQVNGYTF

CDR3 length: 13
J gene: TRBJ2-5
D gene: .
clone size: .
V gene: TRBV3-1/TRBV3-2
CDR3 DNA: TGTGCCAGCAGCCGGACAGCAGGAAAGACCCAGTACTTC
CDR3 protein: CASSRTAGKTQYF

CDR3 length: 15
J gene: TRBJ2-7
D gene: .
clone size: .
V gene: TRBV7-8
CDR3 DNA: TGTGCCAGCAGCGTCCGGGACTCAGGGCCGCGTGAGCAGTACTTC
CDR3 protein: CASSVRDSGPREQYF

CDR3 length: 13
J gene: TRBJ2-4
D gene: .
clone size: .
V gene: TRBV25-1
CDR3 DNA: TGTGCCAGCAGTGGAGGGAATAAAAACATTCAGTACTTC
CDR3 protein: CASSGGNKNIQYF

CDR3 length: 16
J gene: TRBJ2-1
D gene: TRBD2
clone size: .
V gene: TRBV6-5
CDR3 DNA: TGTGCCAGCAGTTACTCTAGCGGGAGCTCCTACAATGAGCAGTTCTTC
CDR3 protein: CASSYSSGSSYNEQFF

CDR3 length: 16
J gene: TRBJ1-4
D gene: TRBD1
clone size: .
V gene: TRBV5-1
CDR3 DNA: TGCGCCAGCAGCTTGAGGGGACAGGGTTTTAATGAAAAACTGTTTTTT
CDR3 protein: CASSLRGQGFNEKLFF

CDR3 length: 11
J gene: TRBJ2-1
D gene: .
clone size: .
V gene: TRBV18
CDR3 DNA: TGTGCCAGCTCTCAGGACAGAGGGCAGTTCTTC
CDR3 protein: CASSQDRGQFF

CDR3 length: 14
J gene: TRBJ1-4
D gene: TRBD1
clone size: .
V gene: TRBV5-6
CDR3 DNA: TGTGCCAGCAGCTCAGGGACAGGGCATGAAAAACTGTTTTTT
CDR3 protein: CASSSGTGHEKLFF

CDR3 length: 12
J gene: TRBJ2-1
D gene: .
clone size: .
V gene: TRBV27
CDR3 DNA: TGTGCCAGCTCCGGCTCCTACAATGAGCAGTTCTTC
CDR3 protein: CASSGSYNEQFF

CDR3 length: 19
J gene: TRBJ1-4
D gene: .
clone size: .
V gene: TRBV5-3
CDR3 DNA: TGTGCCAGAAGCTTGGCCGGGGGGGACCCCGGAGGGACTAATGAAAAACTGTTTTTT
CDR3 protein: CARSLAGGDPGGTNEKLFF

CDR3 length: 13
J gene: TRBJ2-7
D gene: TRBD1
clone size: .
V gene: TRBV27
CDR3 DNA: TGTGCCAGCAGCCCGGGGACAGTCTACGAGCAGTACTTC
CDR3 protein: CASSPGTVYEQYF

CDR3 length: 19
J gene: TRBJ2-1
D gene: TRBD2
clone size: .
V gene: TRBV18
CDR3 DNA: TGTGCCAGCTCACCACCGTTCCAAACTAGCGGTAGCTCCTACAATGAGCAGTTCTTC
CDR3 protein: CASSPPFQTSGSSYNEQFF

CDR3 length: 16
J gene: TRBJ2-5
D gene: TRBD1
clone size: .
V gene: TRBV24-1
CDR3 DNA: TGTGCCACCAGTGATTCGGGGACAGGGTTCCAAGAGACCCAGTACTTC
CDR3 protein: CATSDSGTGFQETQYF

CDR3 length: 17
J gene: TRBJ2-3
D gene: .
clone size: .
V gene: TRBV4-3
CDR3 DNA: TGCGCCAGCAGCCAATCTTTGGGACTGGGGGTCACAGATACGCAGTATTTT
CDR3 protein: CASSQSLGLGVTDTQYF

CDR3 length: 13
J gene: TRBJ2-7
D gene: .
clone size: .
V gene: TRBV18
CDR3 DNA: TGTGCCAGCTCACCTAAAACAGACTACGAGCAGTACTTC
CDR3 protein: CASSPKTDYEQYF

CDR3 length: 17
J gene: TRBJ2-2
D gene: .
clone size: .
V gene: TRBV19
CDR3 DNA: TGTGCCAGTAGTATTTTGGGGGGGGCAGCGAACACCGGGGAGCTGTTTTTT
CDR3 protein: CASSILGGAANTGELFF

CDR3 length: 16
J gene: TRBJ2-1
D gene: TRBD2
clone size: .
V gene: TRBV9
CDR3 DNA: TGTGCCAGCAGCGTGGGCCTCTCACTAGCGGAGGGGGAGCAGTTCTTC
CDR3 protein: CASSVGLSLAEGEQFF

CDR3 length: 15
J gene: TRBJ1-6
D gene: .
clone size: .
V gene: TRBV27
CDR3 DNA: TGTGCCAGCAGTTTGCAGGGGTGGTATAATTCACCCCTCCACTTT
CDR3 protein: CASSLQGWYNSPLHF

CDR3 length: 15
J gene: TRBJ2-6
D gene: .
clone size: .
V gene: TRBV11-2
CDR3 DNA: TGTGCCAGCAGCTTACGAGTCTCTGGGGCCAACGTCCTGACTTTC
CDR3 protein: CASSLRVSGANVLTF

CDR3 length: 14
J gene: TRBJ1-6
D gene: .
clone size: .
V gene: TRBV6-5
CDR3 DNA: TGTGCCAGCAGTCCTGGGGGCGGGGGATCACCCCTCCACTTT
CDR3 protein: CASSPGGGGSPLHF

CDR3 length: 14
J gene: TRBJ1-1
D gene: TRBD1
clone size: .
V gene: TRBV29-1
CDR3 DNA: TGCAGCGTTGACTACAGGGGTATGAACACTGAAGCTTTCTTT
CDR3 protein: CSVDYRGMNTEAFF

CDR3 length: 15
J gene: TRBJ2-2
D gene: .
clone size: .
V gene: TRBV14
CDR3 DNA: TGTGCCAGCAGCCAAATGCGCGGGATAGCCGGGGAGCTGTTTTTT
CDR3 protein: CASSQMRGIAGELFF

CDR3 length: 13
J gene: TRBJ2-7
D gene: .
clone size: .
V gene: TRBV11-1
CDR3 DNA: TGTGCCAGCAGCTTAGGAGGGAGGTACGAGCAGTACTTC
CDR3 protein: CASSLGGRYEQYF

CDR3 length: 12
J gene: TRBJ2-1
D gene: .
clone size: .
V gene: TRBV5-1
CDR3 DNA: TGCGCCAGCAGCTTCGAGCACAATGAGCAGTTCTTC
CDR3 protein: CASSFEHNEQFF